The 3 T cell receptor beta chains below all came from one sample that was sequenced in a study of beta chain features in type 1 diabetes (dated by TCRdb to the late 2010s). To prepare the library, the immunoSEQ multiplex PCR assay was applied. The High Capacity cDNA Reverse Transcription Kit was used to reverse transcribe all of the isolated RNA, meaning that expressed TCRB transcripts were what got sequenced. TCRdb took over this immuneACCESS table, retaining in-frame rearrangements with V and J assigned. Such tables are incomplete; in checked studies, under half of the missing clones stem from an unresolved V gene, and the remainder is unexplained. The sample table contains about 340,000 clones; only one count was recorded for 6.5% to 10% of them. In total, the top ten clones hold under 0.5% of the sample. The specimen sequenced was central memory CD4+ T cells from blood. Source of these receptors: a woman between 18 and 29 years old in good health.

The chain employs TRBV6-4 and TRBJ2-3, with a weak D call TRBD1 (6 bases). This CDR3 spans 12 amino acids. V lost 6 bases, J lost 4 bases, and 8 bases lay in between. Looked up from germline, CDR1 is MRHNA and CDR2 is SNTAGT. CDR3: CASSGTPDTQYF. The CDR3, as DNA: TGTGCCAGCAGCGGGACACCAGATACGCAGTATTTT.

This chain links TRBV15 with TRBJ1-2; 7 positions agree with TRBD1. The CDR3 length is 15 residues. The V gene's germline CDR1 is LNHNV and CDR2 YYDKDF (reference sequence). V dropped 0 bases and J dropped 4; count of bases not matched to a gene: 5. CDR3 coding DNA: TGTGCCACCAGCAGAGAAATGGGACAGAGCTATGGCTACACCTTC. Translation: CATSREMGQSYGYTF.

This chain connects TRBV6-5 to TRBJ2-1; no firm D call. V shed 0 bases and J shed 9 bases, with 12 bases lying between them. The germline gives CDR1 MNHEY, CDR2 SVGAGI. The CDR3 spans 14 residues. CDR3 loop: CASSYSNSVFEQFF. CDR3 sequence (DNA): TGTGCCAGCAGTTACTCGAACTCGGTTTTTGAGCAGTTCTTC.